Listed here is a single T cell receptor (beta chain). The data are from a study of identical twins. V lost 0 bases, J lost 3 bases, and 15 bases lay in between. This CDR3 spans 15 amino acids. Germline V gives CDR1 DFQATT, CDR2 SNEGSKA (reference sequence). TCRdb processed the 5' RACE reads anew with MiXCR; each CDR3 protein has one entry. This sample has 460,000 or so distinct CDR3 sequences, with 12% to 15% found just once. The sample was also linked to a second study, of yellow fever vaccine responses in identical twins.

The sequenced material came from CD4+ T cells sorted from blood. The sequence was collected from a woman between 18 and 30 years old in good health. This chain uses TRBV20-1 with TRBJ2-7, with D possibly matching TRBD1 (5 bases). This chain's CDR3 is CSAREEGVTFYEQYF. CDR3 nucleotides: TGCAGTGCTAGAGAAGAAGGGGTGACATTCTACGAGCAGTACTTC.